This T cell receptor beta chain was profiled in a study of T cells after yellow fever vaccination. CDR1 and CDR2 (germline): KGHDR, SFDVKD. The CDR3 loop spans 13 amino acids. Study results and limitations: Abundant clonotypes from the bulk population could have been carried over as contaminants into FACS-sorted repertoires. The secondary response showed a weaker magnitude and a faster peak, day 5 versus 15.

As to this clonotype: Its antigen is unknown.

Production of TCR cDNA was by 5'RACE template switching, which also added a universal primer site and UMIs. A single record per CDR3 protein comes from TCRdb applying MiXCR to the 5' RACE reads. Of around 500,000 distinct CDR3 sequences listed, about a fifth were seen once; the top ten hold about 15%. The V gene is TRBV24-1, the J gene TRBJ2-3; 7 nucleotides line up with TRBD1. The material sequenced was PBMCs, taken more than 20 days after the first yellow fever vaccination. The clonotype was recovered from a man in his late teens or twenties who received the YFV17D yellow fever vaccine. The CDR3 DNA reads as TGTGCTACTCGGGACAGATACACAGATACGCAGTATTTT. It codes for CATRDRYTDTQYF.